Each of the 28 T cell receptor beta chains below was sequenced from the same sample in a study of blood T cell repertoires in COVID-19. The method was immunoSEQ multiplex PCR; TCRdb's version includes in-frame clones alone and lacks a portion of them. The sample has some 220,000 clones; 80% to 90% are singletons. Sequencing was carried out using peripheral blood. These receptors all come from a man aged 50-60 years with active or convalescent COVID-19.

CDR3 DNA sequence: TGTGCCAGCTCACCTTCGACAGGGCGCCAAGAGACCCAGTACTTC. As protein: CASSPSTGRQETQYF. The chain employs TRBV18 and TRBJ2-5, with 7 nucleotides matching TRBD1. CDR1 KGHSH and CDR2 LQKENI come from the germline V gene. The CDR3 extends over 15 amino acids. J was trimmed by 1 base and V by 3 bases; bases with no gene match: 5.

The chain employs TRBV6-1 and TRBJ2-1; TRBD1 might be the D (5 bases). CDR1 is MNHNS, CDR2 SASEGT, per germline. The CDR3 extends over 15 amino acids. With 7 bases removed from V and 5 bases from J, the gap between germline ends came to 18 bases. This CDR3 is CASTKRGITHNEQFF. The CDR3 coding sequence is TGTGCCAGCACCAAAAGGGGAATTACCCACAATGAGCAGTTCTTC.

J is TRBJ2-3 and V is TRBV15; TRBD2 is a possible D gene (5 bases). The length of the CDR3 is 14 residues. Germline loops: CDR1 LNHNV, CDR2 YYDKDF (reference sequence). V lost 11 bases to trimming and J lost 1 base, with 16 bases between them. CDR3: CASSTALGTDTQYF. CDR3 nucleotide sequence: TGTGCCTCTTCAACTGCACTAGGCACAGATACGCAGTATTTT.

The chain employs TRBV6-2 or TRBV6-3 and TRBJ1-1, with D unclear. The CDR3 is 13 amino acids. Germline V gene lookup returns CDR1 MNHEY and CDR2 SVGEGT. V lost 0 bases, J lost 7 bases, and 9 bases lay in between. The CDR3 region is CASSYSSLVEAFF. The CDR3 bases are TGTGCCAGCAGTTACTCGAGTTTGGTTGAAGCTTTCTTT.

This rearrangement joins TRBV5-1 to TRBJ1-2; TRBD1 matches at 7 bases. V shed 4 bases and J 7 bases; nucleotides not matched to a gene: 13. This CDR3 contains 15 residues. The V gene's germline CDR1 is SGHRS and CDR2 YFSETQ. CDR3 bases: TGCGCCAGCAGCGATCTCCTCCAGGGGGGAGGTGGCTACACCTTC. The encoded protein is CASSDLLQGGGGYTF. The full variable domain, with the rest looked up from reference TRBV5-1 and TRBJ1-2, is KAGVTQTPRYLIKTRGQQVTLSCSPISGHRSVSWYQQTPGQGLQFLFEYFSETQRNKGNFPGRFSGRQFSNSRSEMNVSTLELGDSALYLCASSDLLQGGGGYTFGSGTRLTVV.

The J gene is TRBJ1-1, the V gene TRBV11-2, with TRBD1 matching over 7 bases. This CDR3 has 14 residues. V lost 5 bases and J lost 4; bases outside the gene matches: 7. From germline, CDR1 is SGHAT and CDR2 FQNNGV. The CDR3 region is CASSSQGGGTEAFF. The CDR3 DNA is TGTGCCAGCAGCAGCCAGGGGGGTGGCACTGAAGCTTTCTTT.

The V and J genes are TRBV19 and TRBJ1-6; a weak D match, TRBD1 (6 bases). The V end was cut by 8 bases, the J end by 8 bases, with 16 bases between. Germline-derived CDR1 and CDR2 are LNHDA and SQIVND (reference sequence). This CDR3 is built from 14 residues. CDR3 sequence (DNA): TGTGCCAGTTCCCAGACAGGCTCGGATTCACCCCTCCACTTT. Protein: CASSQTGSDSPLHF.

This chain links TRBV6-6 with TRBJ2-7, with D tentatively TRBD2 (6 bases). CDR3 length equals 13 residues. Germline V gene sequence: CDR1 MNHNY, CDR2 SVGAGI (reference sequence). Trimming removed 2 bases from V and 5 bases from J, with 10 bases in between. CDR3 bases: TGTGCCAGCAGTTACGGGGGGATCGACGAGCAGTACGTC. Encoded protein: CASSYGGIDEQYV.

The J gene is TRBJ1-2, the V gene TRBV19; 7 bases are a match to TRBD1. Trimming took 5 bases from V and 1 from J; bases not matched to a gene: 22. Germline CDR1 and CDR2: LNHDA and SQIVND (reference sequence). The CDR3 is made up of 20 amino acids. The CDR3 nucleotides are TGTGCCAGTAGTGGTCCTCCCGTCGAGTCACAGGGGACCATTAACTATGGCTACACCTTC. It yields the protein CASSGPPVESQGTINYGYTF.

The rearrangement links TRBV28 to TRBJ2-3; TRBD1 matches 8 bases. The V gene end was trimmed by 6 bases and the J gene end by 4 bases; junction bases not matched to a gene: 9. The CDR3 covers 15 residues. Germline lookup yields CDR1 MDHEN and CDR2 SYDVKM. The CDR3: CASREDREVADTQYF. For the CDR3, the DNA is TGTGCCAGCAGGGAGGACAGGGAAGTAGCAGATACGCAGTATTTT. The full variable domain, its missing parts supplied by reference TRBV28 and TRBJ2-3, is DVKVTQSSRYLVKRTGEKVFLECVQDMDHENMFWYRQDPGLGLRLIYFSYDVKMKEKGDIPEGYSVSREKKERFSLILESASTNQTSMYLCASREDREVADTQYFGPGTRLTVL.

This clone was detected many times. The V gene is TRBV10-3, the J gene TRBJ2-3, with no clear D. This CDR3 contains 12 residues. The germline gives CDR1 ENHRY, CDR2 SYGVKD. The V end lost 5 bases, the J end lost 7 bases, and 10 bases lay between the germline ends. The CDR3 loop is CAISLTHNTQYF. The CDR3 DNA is TGTGCCATCAGTCTGACTCACAATACGCAGTATTTT.

The rearrangement joins TRBV7-6 to TRBJ2-2; 10 bases fit TRBD1. CDR3 length: 17 residues. V lost 5 bases and J lost 4; bases outside the gene matches: 10. Per germline, CDR1 SGHVS and CDR2 FNYEAQ. DNA of the CDR3: TGTGCCAGCAGCCTACCCAGACAGGGGGCGGGCACCGGGGAGCTGTTTTTT. Its protein product is CASSLPRQGAGTGELFF.

The rearrangement uses TRBV19 and TRBJ2-3, with 7 nucleotides matching TRBD1. Germline loops: CDR1 LNHDA, CDR2 SQIVND (reference sequence). V shed 7 bases, J shed 6 bases, and the junction held 10 bases outside the gene matches. This CDR3 comprises 14 residues. In DNA form, the CDR3 reads TGTGCCAGTAAGAGGCAGGGGGTTTCTGATACGCAGTATTTT. Its translation: CASKRQGVSDTQYF.

This chain joins TRBV28 and TRBJ1-4; 12 bases agree with TRBD1. Per germline, CDR1 MDHEN and CDR2 SYDVKM. Losses at the gene ends were 2 bases for V and 3 bases for J; bases not matched to a gene: 1. There are 16 residues in the CDR3. CDR3 nucleotide sequence: TGTGCCAGCAGTTTAGGGACAGGGGGCCCTAATGAAAAACTGTTTTTT. The encoded protein is CASSLGTGGPNEKLFF.

The chain is built from TRBV6-1 and TRBJ1-4; 9 bases fit TRBD1. The CDR3 spans 15 residues. Germline trimming cut 3 bases from V and 4 bases from J; bases unmatched to any gene: 3. Germline lookup yields CDR1 MNHNS and CDR2 SASEGT. CDR3 sequence (DNA): TGTGCCAGCAGTGATCCGGGACAGGGTAATGAAAAACTGTTTTTT. It is translated as CASSDPGQGNEKLFF.

This chain joins TRBV7-2 and TRBJ2-2; D call uncertain. There are 14 residues in the CDR3. Trimming removed 8 bases at V and 6 bases at J, with 16 bases between. Germline CDR1 and CDR2: SGHTA and FQGNSA. The CDR3 region has the DNA TGTGCCAGCCGCCGGATGGCGACACCCGGGGAGCTGTTTTTT. Amino acid sequence: CASRRMATPGELFF.

This clone was detected only once. V gene TRBV5-4 combines with J gene TRBJ1-2; D is undetermined. CDR1 is SGHNT, CDR2 YYREEE, per germline (reference sequence). There are 11 residues in the CDR3. The V end lost 2 bases, the J end lost 7 bases, and 6 bases lay between the germline ends. This chain's CDR3 is CASSFSGGYTF. The CDR3 DNA sequence: TGTGCCAGCAGCTTTAGTGGTGGCTACACCTTC.

This rearrangement joins TRBV7-9 to TRBJ1-1; 9 nucleotides match TRBD1. The germline CDR1 and CDR2 sequences are SEHNR and FQNEAQ (reference sequence). The CDR3 has 15 amino acids. J was trimmed by 4 bases and V by 5 bases; bases with no gene match: 8. CDR3 sequence (DNA): TGTGCCAGCAGCCGATTGGACAGGGGAGGCACTGAAGCTTTCTTT. Translated, it gives CASSRLDRGGTEAFF.

The chain employs TRBV3-1 (or the pseudogene TRBV3-2) and TRBJ1-1; the D is unclear. Trimming removed 0 bases at V and 5 bases at J, with 13 bases between. CDR3 length: 15 residues. CDR1 is LGHDT and CDR2 is YNNKEL in the germline V gene (reference sequence). In DNA, the CDR3 is TGTGCCAGCAGCCAAGATGTCATGAGTGTGACTGAAGCTTTCTTT. It codes for CASSQDVMSVTEAFF.

In this sample, this clone turned up once. The CDR3 region is CASSLSTGKYTEAFF. CDR3 bases: TGTGCCAGCAGTTTATCGACAGGGAAGTACACTGAAGCTTTCTTT. The chain couples TRBV28 to TRBJ1-1, with TRBD1 matching 7 bases. J lost 3 bases, V lost 1 base, and 5 bases had no gene match. Germline-derived CDR1 and CDR2 are MDHEN and SYDVKM. The CDR3 is 15 amino acids.

In its sample, this clone was seen once. The chain links TRBV7-9 to TRBJ2-3, with no clear D. Per the germline V gene, CDR1 is SEHNR and CDR2 is FQNEAQ (reference sequence). This CDR3 comprises 13 residues. With 5 bases removed from V and 0 bases from J, the gap between germline ends came to 6 bases. The CDR3 here is CASSLYSTDTQYF. As DNA, the CDR3 is TGTGCCAGCAGCCTTTATAGCACAGATACGCAGTATTTT.

V gene TRBV2 combines with J gene TRBJ1-2; D possibly corresponds to TRBD1 (6 bases). The CDR3 extends over 14 amino acids. The germline gives CDR1 SNHLY, CDR2 FYNNEI. V lost 7 bases and J lost 3, with 15 bases in between. The CDR3 bases are TGTGCCAGCAATTACGCGGGGGGCGACTATGGCTACACCTTC. Protein sequence: CASNYAGGDYGYTF.

This sequence joins TRBV4-1 and TRBJ1-1, with D possibly being TRBD1 (6 bases). CDR1 MGHRA and CDR2 YSYEKL come from the germline V gene. The CDR3 has 16 amino acids. Trimming removed 4 bases at V and 5 bases at J, with 20 bases between. The CDR3 spells CASSLGQITLGTEAFF. CDR3 DNA sequence: TGCGCCAGCAGCCTAGGACAGATTACGTTGGGAACTGAAGCTTTCTTT.

The count of this clone is one. The gene calls are TRBV18 and TRBJ2-1; 7 bases fit TRBD1. Germline V gives CDR1 KGHSH, CDR2 LQKENI. This CDR3 comprises 17 residues. V lost 3 bases and J lost 4; bases outside the gene matches: 12. CDR3 in DNA: TGTGCCAGCTCACCTAGGCTAGGGGGCGATGAGTACAATGAGCAGTTCTTC. Its translation is CASSPRLGGDEYNEQFF.

This chain uses TRBV7-9 with TRBJ2-1, with 9 positions matching TRBD2. The V gene end was trimmed by 8 bases and the J gene end by 7 bases; junction bases not matched to a gene: 6. CDR1 is SEHNR and CDR2 is FQNEAQ in the germline V gene (reference sequence). CDR3 size: 13 residues. This chain's CDR3 is CASSREGTNEQFF. In nucleotides, the CDR3 is TGTGCCAGCTCGCGGGAGGGCACGAATGAGCAGTTCTTC.

The chain recombines TRBV4-1 with TRBJ2-7; TRBD1 matches 9 bases. The CDR3 extends over 15 amino acids. The V and J ends lost 3 bases and 0 bases, in that order; junction bases with no gene match: 3. In germline, CDR1 is MGHRA, CDR2 YSYEKL. This CDR3 is CASSHPTGGSYEQYF. The CDR3 nucleotides are TGCGCCAGCAGCCACCCGACAGGGGGCTCCTACGAGCAGTACTTC.

This clone is a singleton in its sample. The chain uses TRBV2 and TRBJ2-7; D is uncertain. V lost 2 bases and J 6 bases, leaving 11 bases between the germline ends. Germline loops: CDR1 SNHLY, CDR2 FYNNEI. This CDR3 comprises 13 residues. CDR3 nucleotide sequence: TGTGCCAGCAGTGAATATTTGGAGCGCGAGCAGTACGTC. Translating gives CASSEYLEREQYV.

This chain joins TRBV7-2 and TRBJ2-2; perhaps TRBD1 as D (6 bases). V was clipped by 5 bases and J by 2 bases, with 12 bases between them. The CDR3 extends over 15 amino acids. Germline assignment: CDR1 SGHTA and CDR2 FQGNSA. CDR3: CASSPSGHNTGELFF. DNA for the CDR3: TGTGCCAGCAGCCCATCGGGACACAACACCGGGGAGCTGTTTTTT.